The 13 T cell receptor beta chains listed next were all sequenced from one sample in a study of radiation and T cells in renal cell carcinoma. Time point meaning: blood 4 weeks post-SBRT, at nephrectomy. The treatment is: 15 Gy SBRT to primary tumor, nephrectomy 4 weeks later. TCRdb keeps only in-frame clones here, not all; method: immunoSEQ multiplex PCR. The sample shows around 180,000 clones, about 87% of them seen only once. Sequenced material: blood, taken from a patient whose treatment included radiotherapy and nephrectomy. The receptor set was obtained from a woman aged 45-60 years with renal cell carcinoma.

The DNA of the CDR3 is TGTGCCAGCAGCCAAAACACCTTGGGGCATGAAAAACTGTTTTTT. It translates to CASSQNTLGHEKLFF. This chain links TRBV6-6 with TRBJ1-4, with D perhaps TRBD1 (5 bases). Trimming took 6 bases from V and 6 from J, leaving 17 bases between them. The length of the CDR3 is 15 residues. CDR1 and CDR2 from the germline V gene are MNHNY and SVGAGI (reference sequence).

V is TRBV11-3 and J is TRBJ2-7; D unresolved. Between the trimmed V and J ends, which lost 4 bases and 1 base, there was a span of 14 bases. Germline values: CDR1 SGHNT, CDR2 YENEEA. The CDR3 is 15 amino acids. For the CDR3, the DNA is TGTGCCAGCAGCTCAGCAAAGGTAGTTTCCTACGAGCAGTACTTC. It codes for CASSSAKVVSYEQYF.

The chain has TRBV12-2 and TRBJ1-1. TRBV12-2 corresponds to a pseudogene. This CDR3 region has 14 residues. This chain's CDR3 is CASLHGLTNTEAFF. The CDR3 region has the DNA TGTGCAAGTCTCCATGGACTAACGAACACTGAAGCTTTCTTT.

In this sample, this clone turned up once. The rearrangement links TRBV27 to TRBJ2-7, with D perhaps TRBD1 (6 bases). The CDR3 sequence is 16 residues long. V was pared by 2 bases and J by 0 bases, with 14 bases between. Per the germline V gene, CDR1 is MNHEY and CDR2 is SMNVEV (reference sequence). Here the CDR3 DNA reads TGTGCCAGCAGTTTAGGGGGCAGGGACCTCTCCTACGAGCAGTACTTC. Its protein is CASSLGGRDLSYEQYF.

The CDR3 sequence is CASSFEGGSYGYTF. The CDR3 DNA reads as TGTGCCAGCAGCTTTGAGGGGGGGAGCTATGGCTACACCTTC. V gene TRBV7-9 combines with J gene TRBJ1-2; a possible D gene is TRBD1 (6 bases). V was clipped by 3 bases and J by 4 bases, with 12 bases between them. CDR1 is SEHNR and CDR2 is FQNEAQ in the germline V gene (reference sequence). CDR3 length equals 14 residues.

The V and J genes are TRBV19 and TRBJ1-5; 7 nucleotides agree with TRBD1. CDR1 is LNHDA, CDR2 SQIVND, per germline (reference sequence). The trim removed 5 bases at V and 1 base at J, leaving 11 bases unmatched. The CDR3 has 17 amino acids. CDR3 in DNA: TGTGCCAGTAGTTCCCACCTTAGGGACAGCAGCAATCAGCCCCAGCATTTT. Translating it yields CASSSHLRDSSNQPQHF.

J is TRBJ1-1 and V is TRBV6-5; 7 positions match TRBD1. This CDR3 region has 16 residues. J gave up 3 bases and V 2 bases, and 9 bases lay outside the gene matches. Germline loops: CDR1 MNHEY, CDR2 SVGAGI. The CDR3 here is CASSYHKGARYTEAFF. CDR3 in DNA: TGTGCCAGCAGTTACCACAAGGGGGCGAGGTACACTGAAGCTTTCTTT.

The chain carries TRBV4-1 and TRBJ1-5; D gene ambiguous. The CDR3 is 15 residues long. Trimming stripped 4 bases from V and 4 bases from J, with 14 bases between. Germline assignment: CDR1 MGHRA and CDR2 YSYEKL. The CDR3 here is CASSREGPLNQPQHF. In DNA form, the CDR3 reads TGCGCCAGCAGCCGGGAAGGGCCCTTAAATCAGCCCCAGCATTTT.

The CDR3 DNA reads TGCGCCAGCAGCTTGGGACTAGCGGGGGGCTACAATGAGCAGTTCTTC. The encoded protein is CASSLGLAGGYNEQFF. The chain employs TRBV5-1 and TRBJ2-1, with TRBD2 matching 13 bases. Germline V gene data show CDR1 as SGHRS and CDR2 as YFSETQ. The length of the CDR3 is 16 residues. With V trimmed by 0 bases and J by 3 bases, 0 bases remained unmatched.

This clone was observed a single time. This rearrangement joins TRBV19 to TRBJ2-2, with D unclear. This CDR3 spans 12 amino acids. Trimming took 3 bases from V and 4 from J, leaving 3 bases between them. In germline, CDR1 is LNHDA, CDR2 SQIVND (reference sequence). Here the CDR3 reads CASSMVTGELFF. CDR3 DNA sequence: TGTGCCAGTAGTATGGTCACCGGGGAGCTGTTTTTT.

This clone was seen a single time. The chain carries TRBV5-1 and TRBJ2-3; 9 bases agree with TRBD2. This CDR3 is built from 16 residues. Germline V gene data show CDR1 as SGHRS and CDR2 as YFSETQ. V was pared by 2 bases and J by 3 bases, with 7 bases of the junction left unmatched. CDR3: CASSLGAGGPTDTQYF. The DNA of the CDR3 is TGCGCCAGCAGCTTAGGGGCGGGGGGGCCGACAGATACGCAGTATTTT.

The chain employs TRBV19 and TRBJ1-2; D gene unclear. Looked up from germline, CDR1 is LNHDA and CDR2 is SQIVND (reference sequence). The CDR3 consists of 16 residues. Between the trimmed V and J ends, which lost 3 bases and 2 bases, there was a span of 16 bases. The CDR3 DNA follows: TGTGCCAGTAGTATGGACGGTTCTAGCCCAAACTATGGCTACACCTTC. It yields the protein CASSMDGSSPNYGYTF.

This clone was observed a handful of times. The chain couples TRBV29-1 to TRBJ1-1; 7 bases align to TRBD1. With 5 bases clipped from V and 1 base from J, the junction kept 7 bases outside the gene matches. The CDR3 runs 14 residues. Germline CDR1 and CDR2: SQVTM and ANQGSEA. CDR3 loop: CSVPQTGTNTEAFF. CDR3 in DNA: TGCAGCGTTCCCCAGACAGGGACGAACACTGAAGCTTTCTTT.